The following is a T cell receptor beta chain sequence with its context. The target antigen is unknown. This specimen belongs to a study of T cell responses to AZD1222 COVID-19 vaccine. Study-level results: Scientists sampled the repertoires only once the peak T cell response had passed. Only 5 or 6 AZD1222 recipients were seropositive at baseline.

The method was immunoSEQ multiplex PCR; TCRdb's version includes in-frame clones alone and lacks a portion of them. The table records 150,000 to 180,000 clones, about 89% of them present only once. Per germline, CDR1 MNHEY and CDR2 SMNVEV (reference sequence). V trimming: 6 bases; J trimming: 0 bases; junction bases outside the gene matches: 4. The CDR3 covers 16 residues. The chain combines TRBV27 with TRBJ2-1; TRBD2 matches at 11 bases. The clonotype comes from an adult who received the AZD1222 COVID-19 vaccine. The sample consisted of peripheral blood, taken 28 days after the second AZD1222 dose. CDR3 sequence reads: CASSGLAGPSYNEQFF. The CDR3 nucleotides read TGTGCCAGCAGCGGACTAGCGGGCCCCTCCTACAATGAGCAGTTCTTC.